This T cell receptor (beta chain) was retrieved from a study of spatial heterogeneity in lung cancer. Whole-study context: The roughly 66 donors had untreated early-stage non-small cell lung cancer. Available follow-up PBMC samples, collected a median of around 2 years post-resection, were sequenced.

TCRdb recomputed calls from the 5' RACE reads with MiXCR, one row per CDR3 protein. Here the sample spans under 20,000 distinct CDR3 sequences, approximately 8.5% being singletons. This clonotype occurred many times. Time point denoted: blood at routine non-recurrence follow-up after resection. Deletions cut 3 bases from V and 1 base from J, with 21 bases between. This CDR3 contains 18 residues. Germline V gene sequence: CDR1 SGHRS, CDR2 YFSETQ. The sequence derives from a male donor with early-stage non-small cell lung cancer. The material was PBMCs, obtained at follow-up. This chain connects TRBV5-1 to TRBJ2-3, with D tentatively TRBD1 (5 bases). The CDR3 bases are TGCGCCAGCAGCTCCGGCCTTGGGGCGACCATTGGCACAGATACGCAGTATTTT. Encoded protein: CASSSGLGATIGTDTQYF.